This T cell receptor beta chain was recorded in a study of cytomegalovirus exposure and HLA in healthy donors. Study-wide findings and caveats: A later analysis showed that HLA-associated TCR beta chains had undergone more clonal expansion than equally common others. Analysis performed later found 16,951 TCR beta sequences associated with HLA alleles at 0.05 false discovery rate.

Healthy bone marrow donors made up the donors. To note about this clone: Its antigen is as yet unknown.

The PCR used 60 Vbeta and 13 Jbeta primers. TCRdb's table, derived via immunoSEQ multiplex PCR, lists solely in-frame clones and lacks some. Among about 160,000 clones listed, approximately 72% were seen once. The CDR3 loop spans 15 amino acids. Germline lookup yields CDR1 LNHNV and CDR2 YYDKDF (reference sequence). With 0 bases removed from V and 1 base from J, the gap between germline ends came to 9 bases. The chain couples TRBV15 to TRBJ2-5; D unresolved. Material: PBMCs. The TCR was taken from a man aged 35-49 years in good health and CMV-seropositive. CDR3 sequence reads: CATSRDRSLQETQYF. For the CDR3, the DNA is TGTGCCACCAGCAGAGATAGGAGCCTCCAAGAGACCCAGTACTTC.